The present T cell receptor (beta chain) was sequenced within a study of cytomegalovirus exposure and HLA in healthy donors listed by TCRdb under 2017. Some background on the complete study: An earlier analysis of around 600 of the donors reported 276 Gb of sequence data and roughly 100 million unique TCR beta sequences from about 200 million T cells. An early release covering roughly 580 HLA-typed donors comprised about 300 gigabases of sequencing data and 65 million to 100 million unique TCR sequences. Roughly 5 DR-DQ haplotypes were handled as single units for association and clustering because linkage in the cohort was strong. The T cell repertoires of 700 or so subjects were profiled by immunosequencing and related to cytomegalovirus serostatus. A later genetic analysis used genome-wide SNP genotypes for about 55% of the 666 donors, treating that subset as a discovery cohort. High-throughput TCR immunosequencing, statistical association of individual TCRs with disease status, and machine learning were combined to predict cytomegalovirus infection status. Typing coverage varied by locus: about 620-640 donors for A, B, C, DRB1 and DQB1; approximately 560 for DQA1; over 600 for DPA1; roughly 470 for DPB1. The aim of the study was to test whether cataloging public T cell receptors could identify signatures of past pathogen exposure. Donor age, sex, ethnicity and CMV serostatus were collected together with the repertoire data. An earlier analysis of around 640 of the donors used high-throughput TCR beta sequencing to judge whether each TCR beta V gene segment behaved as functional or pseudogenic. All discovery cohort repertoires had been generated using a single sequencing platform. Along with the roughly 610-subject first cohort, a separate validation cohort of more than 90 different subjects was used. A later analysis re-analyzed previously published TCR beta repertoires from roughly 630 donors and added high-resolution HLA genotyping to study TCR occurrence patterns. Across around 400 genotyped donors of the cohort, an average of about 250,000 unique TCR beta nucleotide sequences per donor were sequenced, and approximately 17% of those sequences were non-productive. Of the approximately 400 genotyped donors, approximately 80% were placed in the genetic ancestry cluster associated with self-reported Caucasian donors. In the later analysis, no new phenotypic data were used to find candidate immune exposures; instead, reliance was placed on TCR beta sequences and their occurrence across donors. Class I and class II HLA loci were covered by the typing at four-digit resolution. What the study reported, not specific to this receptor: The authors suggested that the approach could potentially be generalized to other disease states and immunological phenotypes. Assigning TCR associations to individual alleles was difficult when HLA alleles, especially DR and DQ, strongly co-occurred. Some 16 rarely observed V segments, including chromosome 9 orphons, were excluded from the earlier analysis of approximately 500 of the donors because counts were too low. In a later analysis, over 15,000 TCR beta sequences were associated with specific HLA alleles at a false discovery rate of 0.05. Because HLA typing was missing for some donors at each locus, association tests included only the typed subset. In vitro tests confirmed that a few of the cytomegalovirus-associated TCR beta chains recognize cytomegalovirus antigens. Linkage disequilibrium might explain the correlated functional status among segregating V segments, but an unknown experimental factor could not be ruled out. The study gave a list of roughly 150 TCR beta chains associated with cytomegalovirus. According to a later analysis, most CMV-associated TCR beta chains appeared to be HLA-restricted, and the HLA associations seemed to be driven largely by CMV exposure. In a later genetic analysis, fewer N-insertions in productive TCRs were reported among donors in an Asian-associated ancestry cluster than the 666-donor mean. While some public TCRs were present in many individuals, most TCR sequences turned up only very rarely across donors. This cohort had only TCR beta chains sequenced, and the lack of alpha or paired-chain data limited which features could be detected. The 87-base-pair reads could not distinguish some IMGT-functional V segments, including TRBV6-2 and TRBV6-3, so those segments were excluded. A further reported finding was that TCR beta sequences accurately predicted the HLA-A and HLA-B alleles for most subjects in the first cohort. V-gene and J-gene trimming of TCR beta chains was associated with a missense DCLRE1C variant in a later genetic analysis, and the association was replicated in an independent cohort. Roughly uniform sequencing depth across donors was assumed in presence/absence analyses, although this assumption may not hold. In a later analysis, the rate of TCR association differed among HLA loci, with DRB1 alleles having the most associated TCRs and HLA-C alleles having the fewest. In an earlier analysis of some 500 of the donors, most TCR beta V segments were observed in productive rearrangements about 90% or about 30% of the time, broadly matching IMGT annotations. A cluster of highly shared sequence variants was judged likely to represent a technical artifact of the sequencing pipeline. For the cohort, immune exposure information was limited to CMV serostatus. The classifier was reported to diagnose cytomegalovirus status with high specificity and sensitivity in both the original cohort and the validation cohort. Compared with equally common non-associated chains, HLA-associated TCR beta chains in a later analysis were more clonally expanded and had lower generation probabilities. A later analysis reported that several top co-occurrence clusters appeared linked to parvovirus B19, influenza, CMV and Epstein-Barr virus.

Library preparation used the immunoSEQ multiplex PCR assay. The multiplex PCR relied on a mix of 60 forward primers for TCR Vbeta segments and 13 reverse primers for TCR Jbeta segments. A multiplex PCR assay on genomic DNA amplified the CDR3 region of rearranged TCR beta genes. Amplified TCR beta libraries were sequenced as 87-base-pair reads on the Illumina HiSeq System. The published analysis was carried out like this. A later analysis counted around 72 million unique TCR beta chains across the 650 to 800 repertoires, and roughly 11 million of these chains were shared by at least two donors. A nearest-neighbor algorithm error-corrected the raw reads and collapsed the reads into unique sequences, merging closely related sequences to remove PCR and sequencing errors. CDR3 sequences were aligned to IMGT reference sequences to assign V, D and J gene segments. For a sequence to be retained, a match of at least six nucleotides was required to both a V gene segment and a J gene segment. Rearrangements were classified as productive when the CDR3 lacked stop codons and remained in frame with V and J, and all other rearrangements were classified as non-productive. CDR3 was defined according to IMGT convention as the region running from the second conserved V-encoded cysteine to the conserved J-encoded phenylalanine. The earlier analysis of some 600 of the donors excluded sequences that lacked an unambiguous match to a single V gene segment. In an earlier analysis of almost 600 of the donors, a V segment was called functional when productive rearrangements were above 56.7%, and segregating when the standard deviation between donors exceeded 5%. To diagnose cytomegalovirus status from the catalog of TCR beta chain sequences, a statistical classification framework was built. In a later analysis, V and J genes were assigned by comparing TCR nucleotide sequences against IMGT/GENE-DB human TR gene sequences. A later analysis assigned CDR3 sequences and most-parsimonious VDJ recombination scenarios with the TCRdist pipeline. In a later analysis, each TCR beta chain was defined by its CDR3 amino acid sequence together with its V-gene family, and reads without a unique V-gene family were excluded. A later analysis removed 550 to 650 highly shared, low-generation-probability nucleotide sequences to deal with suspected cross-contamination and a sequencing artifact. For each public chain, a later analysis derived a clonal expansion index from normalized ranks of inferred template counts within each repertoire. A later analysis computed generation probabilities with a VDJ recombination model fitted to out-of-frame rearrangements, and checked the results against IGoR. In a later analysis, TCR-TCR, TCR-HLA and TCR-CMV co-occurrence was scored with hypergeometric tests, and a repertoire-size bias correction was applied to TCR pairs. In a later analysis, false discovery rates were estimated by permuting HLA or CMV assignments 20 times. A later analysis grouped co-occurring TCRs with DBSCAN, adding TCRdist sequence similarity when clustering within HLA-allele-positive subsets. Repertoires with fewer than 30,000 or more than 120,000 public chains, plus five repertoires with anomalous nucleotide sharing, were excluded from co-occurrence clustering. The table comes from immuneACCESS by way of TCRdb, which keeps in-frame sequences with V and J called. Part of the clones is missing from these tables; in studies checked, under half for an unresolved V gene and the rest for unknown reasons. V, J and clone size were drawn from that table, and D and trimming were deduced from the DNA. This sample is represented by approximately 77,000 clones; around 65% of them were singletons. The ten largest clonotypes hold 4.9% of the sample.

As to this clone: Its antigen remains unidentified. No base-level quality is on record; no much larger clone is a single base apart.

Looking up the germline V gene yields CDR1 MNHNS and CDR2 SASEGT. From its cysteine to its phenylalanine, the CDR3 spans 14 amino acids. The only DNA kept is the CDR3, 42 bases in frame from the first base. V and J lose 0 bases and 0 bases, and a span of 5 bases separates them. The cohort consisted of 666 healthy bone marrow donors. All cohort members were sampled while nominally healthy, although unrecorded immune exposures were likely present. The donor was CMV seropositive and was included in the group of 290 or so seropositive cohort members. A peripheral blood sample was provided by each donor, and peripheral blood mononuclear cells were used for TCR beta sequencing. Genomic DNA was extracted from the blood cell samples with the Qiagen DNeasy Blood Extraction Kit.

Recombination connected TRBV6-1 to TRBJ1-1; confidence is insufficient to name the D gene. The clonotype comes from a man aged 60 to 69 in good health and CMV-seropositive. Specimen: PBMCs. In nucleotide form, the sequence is TGTGCCAGCAGTGAAGCTACAGTGAACACTGAAGCTTTCTTT. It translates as CASSEATVNTEAFF.